These 6 T cell receptor beta chains originate from one sample sequenced in a study of human T cells and chemical hapten exposure. In TCRdb, the RACE reads were re-called with MiXCR into one record per CDR3 protein. The sample holds 250,000 or so distinct CDR3 sequences, approximately 7.5% seen once. Time point reported: pre-sensitization, week 0. Indicated treatment: therapeutic diphenylcyclopropenone sensitization with weekly scalp DPC. The sample here was whole blood, taken in connection with sensitization to the hapten diphenylcyclopropenone (DPC). Source of these receptors: a man younger than 30 with alopecia areata. Some clones in this sample may be carry-over from other donors' samples.

This clonotype was observed at least ten times. The chain joins TRBV4-3 to TRBJ2-5; a possible D gene is TRBD2 (6 bases). Trimming removed 1 base from V and 13 bases from J, with 19 bases in between. Germline CDR1 is LGHNA and CDR2 is YSLEER. This CDR3 has 14 residues. CDR3 DNA: TGCGCCAGCAGCCAAGTAGGTGCTAGCGACAGATTGTACTTC. It translates to CASSQVGASDRLYF.

This clonotype was seen only a few times. The V call is TRBV27, the J call TRBJ1-2; 10 nucleotides align to TRBD1. The CDR3 runs to 14 residues. From germline, CDR1 is MNHEY and CDR2 SMNVEV (reference sequence). Trimming took 5 bases from V and 4 from J; bases not matched to a gene: 4. CDR3 sequence: CASSPRTGGYGYTF. The CDR3 region has the DNA TGTGCCAGCAGTCCAAGGACAGGGGGCTATGGCTACACCTTC.

The chain links TRBV20-1 to TRBJ2-7; D possibly corresponds to TRBD1 (5 bases). CDR1 DFQATT and CDR2 SNEGSKA come from the germline V gene (reference sequence). CDR3 size: 12 residues. Trimming took 5 bases from V and 2 from J, leaving 10 bases between them. DNA for the CDR3: TGCAGTGCTTCCGACAGAGCCTACGAGCAGTACGTC. Translating it yields CSASDRAYEQYV.

This rearrangement joins TRBV20-1 to TRBJ1-2; D gene ambiguous. The CDR3 is 11 residues long. Per germline, CDR1 DFQATT and CDR2 SNEGSKA (reference sequence). CDR3 residues: CSLGRYYGYTF. CDR3 DNA sequence: TGCAGCCTAGGACGGTACTATGGCTACACCTTC.

This clonotype appeared a few times. This chain uses TRBV5-4 with TRBJ2-4; D unresolved. CDR3 size: 15 residues. Germline CDR1 SGHNT, CDR2 YYREEE (reference sequence). V gave up 0 bases and J gave up 3 bases, with 10 bases separating them. The CDR3 coding sequence is TGTGCCAGCAGCTTGGGAGGCAGAGACAAAAACATTCAGTACTTC. Amino acid sequence: CASSLGGRDKNIQYF.

This clonotype has only a few counts. V is TRBV20-1 and J is TRBJ2-2; D ambiguous. Germline CDR1 and CDR2: DFQATT and SNEGSKA (reference sequence). The CDR3 sequence is 14 residues long. Trimming stripped 0 bases from V and 2 bases from J, with 7 bases between. The CDR3 sequence is CSARDSVNTGELFF. The DNA for the CDR3 is TGCAGTGCTAGAGATTCAGTCAACACCGGGGAGCTGTTTTTT.